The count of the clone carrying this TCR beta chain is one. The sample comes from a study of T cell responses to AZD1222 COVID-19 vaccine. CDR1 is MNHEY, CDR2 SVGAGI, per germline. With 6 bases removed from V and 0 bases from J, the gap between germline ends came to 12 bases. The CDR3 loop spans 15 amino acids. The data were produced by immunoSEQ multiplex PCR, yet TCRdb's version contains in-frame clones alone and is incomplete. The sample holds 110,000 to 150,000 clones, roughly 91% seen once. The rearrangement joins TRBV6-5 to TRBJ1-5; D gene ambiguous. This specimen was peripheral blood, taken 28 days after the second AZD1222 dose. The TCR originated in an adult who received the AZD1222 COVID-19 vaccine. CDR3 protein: CASRPQPYSNQPQHF. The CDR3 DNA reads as TGTGCCAGCAGGCCACAGCCTTATAGCAATCAGCCCCAGCATTTT.